A selection of T cell receptor beta chains follows, all from one sample in a study of T cell responses to AZD1222 COVID-19 vaccine. Method: immunoSEQ multiplex PCR; TCRdb's copy keeps in-frame clones and lacks some. The table records fewer than 150,000 clones, 70% to 90% of them present only once. The input for sequencing was peripheral blood, taken on day 0 of AZD1222 vaccination. These receptors were collected from an adult in good health. CDR3s include the opening cysteine and the closing phenylalanine or tryptophan. D genes are given only for firm matches. Not every row has a clone size; where given, it reads once, few, many or a size class.

D gene	clone size	V gene	J gene	CDR3 protein	CDR3 DNA
.	.	TRBV27	TRBJ1-6	CASSRILNSPLHF	TGTGCCAGCAGTCGTATCTTGAATTCACCCCTCCACTTT
TRBD1	once	TRBV9	TRBJ1-5	CASSPGGINNQPQHF	TGTGCCAGCAGCCCAGGGGGGATAAACAATCAGCCCCAGCATTTT
TRBD1	few	TRBV6-2/TRBV6-3	TRBJ1-3	CASSNRGSGNTIYF	TGTGCCAGCAGTAACAGGGGATCTGGAAACACCATATATTTT
.	.	TRBV30	TRBJ1-3	CAWSPWITGNTIYF	TGTGCCTGGAGTCCATGGATTACTGGAAACACCATATATTTT
TRBD2	.	TRBV24-1	TRBJ2-7	CATSDPRGGSYEQYF	TGTGCCACCAGTGACCCTCGGGGAGGGAGCTACGAGCAGTACTTC
.	once	TRBV30	TRBJ2-7	CASGESSYEQYF	TGTGCCTCCGGGGAGTCCTCCTACGAGCAGTACTTC
TRBD1	once	TRBV6-5	TRBJ2-1	CASGGPGQGANEQFF	TGTGCCAGCGGAGGACCGGGACAGGGGGCTAATGAGCAGTTCTTC
TRBD2	.	TRBV15	TRBJ2-7	CATSREPLAGGYEQYF	TGTGCCACCAGCAGAGAACCGCTAGCGGGAGGCTACGAGCAGTACTTC
TRBD2	.	TRBV9	TRBJ2-7	CASSAQLASGQYF	TGTGCCAGCAGCGCACAACTAGCGTCTGGGCAGTACTTC
TRBD1	.	TRBV5-5	TRBJ2-1	CASSSTGGNEQFF	TGTGCCAGCAGCTCAACAGGGGGCAATGAGCAGTTCTTC
.	.	TRBV11-2	TRBJ1-1	CASSLIVDEAFF	TGTGCCAGCAGCTTAATAGTGGATGAAGCTTTCTTT
.	.	TRBV19	TRBJ2-7	CASSIRLARHSKAYEQYF	TGTGCCAGTAGTATCCGTCTAGCGAGACACTCAAAAGCCTACGAGCAGTACTTC
TRBD2	.	TRBV7-6	TRBJ2-5	CASSSQVAGGKETQYF	TGTGCCAGCAGCTCACAGGTAGCGGGAGGAAAAGAGACCCAGTACTTC
.	once	TRBV5-1	TRBJ2-1	CASWEVGSSYNEQFF	TGCGCCAGCTGGGAAGTAGGTAGCTCCTACAATGAGCAGTTCTTC
TRBD1	.	TRBV5-1	TRBJ1-1	CASSRDRDEAFF	TGCGCCAGCAGCCGCGACAGGGATGAAGCTTTCTTT
TRBD2	once	TRBV7-2	TRBJ2-2	CASRTSGLVIGRELFF	TGTGCCAGCCGAACCTCGGGACTAGTTATTGGACGGGAGCTGTTTTTT
.	large	TRBV9	TRBJ1-3	CASKGQGISGNTIYF	TGTGCCAGCAAGGGGCAGGGGATCTCTGGAAACACCATATATTTT
TRBD1	.	TRBV5-5	TRBJ1-1	CASSFNRGPGAEAFF	TGTGCCAGCAGCTTTAACAGGGGCCCCGGGGCTGAAGCTTTCTTT
TRBD1	.	TRBV7-2	TRBJ2-7	CASSRDRGAGEQYF	TGTGCCAGCAGCAGGGACAGGGGCGCGGGCGAGCAGTACTTC
.	.	TRBV6-4	TRBJ1-5	CASSPGENQPQHF	TGTGCCAGCAGCCCAGGGGAAAATCAGCCCCAGCATTTT
.	.	TRBV29-1	TRBJ2-7	CSVESTGKYYEQYF	TGCAGCGTTGAGAGCACAGGGAAGTACTACGAGCAGTACTTC
TRBD2	once	TRBV11-3	TRBJ2-1	CASSSPVAGGNEQFF	TGTGCCAGCAGCTCCCCAGTAGCGGGAGGCAATGAGCAGTTCTTC